The clone carrying this T cell receptor beta chain appeared a few times. Its cognate antigen is unknown. 13 Jbeta primers and 60 Vbeta primers were used for the PCR. Assay used: immunoSEQ multiplex PCR; TCRdb lists only in-frame clones, some missing. The data hold under 130,000 clones, with 69% observed a single time. Healthy donors of bone marrow made up the group. This sample was included in a study of cytomegalovirus exposure and HLA in healthy donors. Study-wide points: High sensitivity and specificity were reportedly achieved when the classifier diagnosed cytomegalovirus status. Prior analysis indicated that the majority of TCR beta V segments exhibited productivity approximately 87% or approximately 30% of the time.

V lost 1 base to trimming and J lost 3 bases; unmatched junction nucleotides: 2. CDR1 is SGHNT, CDR2 YENEEA, per germline. The CDR3 is 14 amino acids. This chain uses TRBV11-3 with TRBJ1-1, with 7 bases aligning to TRBD1. Sequencing was done on a sample of PBMCs. This TCR derives from a man aged 25-40 years in good health and CMV-seronegative. CDR3 residues: CASSLGTGDTEAFF. Written as DNA, the CDR3 is TGTGCCAGCAGCTTAGGAACAGGGGACACTGAAGCTTTCTTT.